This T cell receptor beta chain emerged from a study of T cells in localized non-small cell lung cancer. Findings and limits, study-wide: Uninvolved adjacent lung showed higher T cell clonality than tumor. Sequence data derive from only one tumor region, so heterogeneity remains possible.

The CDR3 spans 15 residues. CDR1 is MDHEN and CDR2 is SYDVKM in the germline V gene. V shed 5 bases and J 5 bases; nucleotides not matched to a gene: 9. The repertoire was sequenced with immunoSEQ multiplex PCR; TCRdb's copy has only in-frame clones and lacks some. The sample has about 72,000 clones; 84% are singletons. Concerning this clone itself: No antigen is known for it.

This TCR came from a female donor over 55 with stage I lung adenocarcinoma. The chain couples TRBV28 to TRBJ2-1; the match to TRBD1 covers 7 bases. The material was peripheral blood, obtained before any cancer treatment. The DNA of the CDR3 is TGTGCCAGCAGTGGAGTAGGGACAGAAGACAATGAGCAGTTCTTC. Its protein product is CASSGVGTEDNEQFF.